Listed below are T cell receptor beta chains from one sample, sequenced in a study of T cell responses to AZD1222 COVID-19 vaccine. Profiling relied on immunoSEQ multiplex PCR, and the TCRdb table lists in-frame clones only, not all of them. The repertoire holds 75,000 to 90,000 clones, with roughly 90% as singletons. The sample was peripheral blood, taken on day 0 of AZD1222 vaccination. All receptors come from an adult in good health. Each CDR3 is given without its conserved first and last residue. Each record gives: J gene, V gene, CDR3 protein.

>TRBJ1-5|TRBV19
ASSRDTLGHQPQH
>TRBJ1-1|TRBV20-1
SARTTGEAF
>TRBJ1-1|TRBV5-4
ASSFETANTEAF
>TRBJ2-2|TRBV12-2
ASRPTGGANRGAV
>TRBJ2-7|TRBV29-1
SVVILAGREQY
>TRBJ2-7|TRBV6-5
ASSSYYEQY
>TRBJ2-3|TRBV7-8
ASSPTTSGTDTQY
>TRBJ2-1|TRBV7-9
ASSFREQF
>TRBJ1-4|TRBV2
AVKSTNEKLF
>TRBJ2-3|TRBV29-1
SVVGAHKLADTQY
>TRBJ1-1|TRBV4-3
ASSQESWPLMNTEAF
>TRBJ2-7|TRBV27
ASSKGQHSYEQY
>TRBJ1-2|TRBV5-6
ASSVTTGVAWDYGYT
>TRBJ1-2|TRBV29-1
SGRDSYGYT
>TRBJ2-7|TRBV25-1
ASRAWGTESSEQY
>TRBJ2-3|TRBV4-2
ASSQERLGGVSVTDTQY
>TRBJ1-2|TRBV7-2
ASSFQLTTGKGYT
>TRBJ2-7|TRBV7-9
ASRRFPGQDYEQY
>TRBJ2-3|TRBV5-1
ASSPVAGEGMQY
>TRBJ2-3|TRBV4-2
ASSQDLGGGGTDTQY
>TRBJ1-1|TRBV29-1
SVALLGTEAF
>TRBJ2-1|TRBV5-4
ASSLTSGRGNEQF
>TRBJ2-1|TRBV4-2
ASSQEGDGVGHNEQF
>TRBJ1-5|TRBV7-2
ASSLVWDSNQPQH
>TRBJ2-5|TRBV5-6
ASSSLTSGGPQETQY
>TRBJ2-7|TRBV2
ASKASGGSYEQY
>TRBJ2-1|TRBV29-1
SARTRYEQF
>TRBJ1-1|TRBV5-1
ASSPGDRVNTEAF
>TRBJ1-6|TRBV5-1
ASSFGTHNSPLH
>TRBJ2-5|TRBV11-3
ASASGMGGQETQY
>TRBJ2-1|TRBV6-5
ASSPIEGPWNEQF
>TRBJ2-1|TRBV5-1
ASSFWNEQF
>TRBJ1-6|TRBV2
ASTETRNNSPLH
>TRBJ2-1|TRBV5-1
ASSEPTTSEQF
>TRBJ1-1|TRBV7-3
ASSLTVNTEAF
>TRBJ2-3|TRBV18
ASSLVGASTDTQY
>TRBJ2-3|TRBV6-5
ASRSGGPDTQY
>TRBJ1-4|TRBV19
ASTERATGFTQKLF
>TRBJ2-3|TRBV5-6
ASTHFGASGGDTQY
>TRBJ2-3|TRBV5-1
ASSLGTGTGFTDTQY
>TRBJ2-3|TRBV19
ASSIGPGAGRTDTQY
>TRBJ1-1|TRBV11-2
ASSLTDRRTEAF
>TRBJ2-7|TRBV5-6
ASGQGIGEQY
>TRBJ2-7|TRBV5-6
ASSLLPGTNYEQY
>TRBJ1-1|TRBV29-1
SVIRTATEAF